One TCR beta chain is described in this entry. The germline CDR1 and CDR2 sequences are MNHEY and SVGAGI. CDR3 length: 13 amino acids. V was shortened by 7 bases and J by 4 bases, with 11 bases between the two germline ends. Libraries were prepared by immunoSEQ multiplex PCR; TCRdb keeps only in-frame clonotypes and omits some of them. The table lists some 370,000 clones, 83% of them singletons. This record comes from a study of blood T cell repertoires in COVID-19. Sequenced input: PBMCs or T cells enriched from blood (not recorded which). The chain couples TRBV6-5 to TRBJ1-5; tentative D call: TRBD1 (5 bases). The sequence came from a woman aged 50 to 60 who had recovered from COVID-19. Written as DNA, the CDR3 is TGTGCCAGCACTCCAGGGAATAATCAGCCCCAGCATTTT. Residues: CASTPGNNQPQHF.